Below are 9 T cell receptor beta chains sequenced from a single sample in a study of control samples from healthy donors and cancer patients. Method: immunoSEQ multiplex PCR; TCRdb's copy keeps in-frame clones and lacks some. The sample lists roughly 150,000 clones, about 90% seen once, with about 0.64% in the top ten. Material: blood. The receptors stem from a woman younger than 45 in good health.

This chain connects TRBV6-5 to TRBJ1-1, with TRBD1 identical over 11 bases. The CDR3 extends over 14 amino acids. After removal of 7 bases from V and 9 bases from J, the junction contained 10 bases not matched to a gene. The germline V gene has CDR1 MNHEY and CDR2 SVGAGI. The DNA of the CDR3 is TGTGCCAGCACAGAGCCAGGGACAGGGGGGAAAGCTTTCTTT. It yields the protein CASTEPGTGGKAFF.

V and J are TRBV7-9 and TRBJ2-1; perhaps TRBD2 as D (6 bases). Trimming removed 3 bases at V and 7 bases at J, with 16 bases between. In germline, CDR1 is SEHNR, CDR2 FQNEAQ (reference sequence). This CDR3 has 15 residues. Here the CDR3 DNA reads TGTGCCAGCAGCTTGGCGGGACCCCCTGAGAATGAGCAGTTCTTC. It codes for CASSLAGPPENEQFF.

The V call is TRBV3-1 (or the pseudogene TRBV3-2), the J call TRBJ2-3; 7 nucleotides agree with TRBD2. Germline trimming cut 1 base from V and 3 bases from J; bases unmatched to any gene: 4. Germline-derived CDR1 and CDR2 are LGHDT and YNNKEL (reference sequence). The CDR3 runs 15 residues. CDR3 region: CASSQGTRATDTQYF. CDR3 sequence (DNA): TGTGCCAGCAGCCAAGGGACTAGGGCGACAGATACGCAGTATTTT.

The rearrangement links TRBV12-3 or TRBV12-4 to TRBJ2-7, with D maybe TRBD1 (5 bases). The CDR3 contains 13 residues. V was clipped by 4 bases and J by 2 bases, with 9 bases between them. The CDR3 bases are TGTGCCAGCAGTTCAGGGTTTACCTACGAGCAGTACTTC. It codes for CASSSGFTYEQYF.

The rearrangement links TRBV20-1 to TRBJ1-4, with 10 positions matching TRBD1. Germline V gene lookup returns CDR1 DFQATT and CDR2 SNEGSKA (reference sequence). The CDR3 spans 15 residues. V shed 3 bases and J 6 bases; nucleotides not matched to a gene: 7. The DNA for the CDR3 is TGCAGTGCTAGTGGGACAGGGGTCCTTTATGAAAAACTGTTTTTT. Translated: CSASGTGVLYEKLFF.

CDR3 protein: CSARAGYETQYF. The DNA for the CDR3 is TGCAGTGCTCGTGCGGGATATGAGACCCAGTACTTC. J is TRBJ2-5 and V is TRBV20-1; D is perhaps TRBD2 (6 bases). In germline, CDR1 is DFQATT, CDR2 SNEGSKA (reference sequence). This CDR3 contains 12 residues. The V end lost 5 bases, the J end lost 5 bases, and 12 bases lay between the germline ends.

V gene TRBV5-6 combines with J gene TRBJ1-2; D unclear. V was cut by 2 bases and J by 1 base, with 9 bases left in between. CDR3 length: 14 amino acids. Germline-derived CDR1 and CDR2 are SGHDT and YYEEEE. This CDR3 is CASSFEGSNYGYTF. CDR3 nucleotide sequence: TGTGCCAGCAGCTTCGAGGGAAGTAACTATGGCTACACCTTC.

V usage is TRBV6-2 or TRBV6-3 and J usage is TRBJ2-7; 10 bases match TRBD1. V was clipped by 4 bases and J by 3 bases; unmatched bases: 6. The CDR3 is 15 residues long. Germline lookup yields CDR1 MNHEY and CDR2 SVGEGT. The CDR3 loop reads CASSSAGTGVYEQYF. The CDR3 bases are TGTGCCAGCAGTTCAGCCGGGACAGGGGTCTACGAGCAGTACTTC.

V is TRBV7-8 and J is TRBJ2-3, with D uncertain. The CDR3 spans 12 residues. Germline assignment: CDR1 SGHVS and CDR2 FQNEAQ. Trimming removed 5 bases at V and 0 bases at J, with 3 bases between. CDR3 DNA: TGTGCCAGCAGCCCAAGCACAGATACGCAGTATTTT. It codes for CASSPSTDTQYF.